The T cell receptor beta chain under discussion was sequenced for a study of molecular identifiers for immune sequencing clone quantification. General observations from the study: Clones that exceeded 20 RNA copies held over 97% of effector molecules, yet under 1% in naive cells. Roughly 950,000 naive cells reportedly did not prevent detection of spiked Jurkat TCR RNA from one cell.

TCRdb independently ran MiXCR on the PCR reads; one entry per CDR3 protein. Among tens of thousands of distinct CDR3 sequences listed, 18% were seen once. Germline assignment: CDR1 LNHDA and CDR2 SQIVND (reference sequence). This CDR3 has 13 residues. V lost 5 bases, J lost 8 bases, and 13 bases lay in between. A remark on this clonotype: Its antigen is unknown.

The receptor was derived from a human donor in good health. Some libraries in this study had Jurkat cell RNA spiked in. Material: naive CD8+ T cells from blood, with Jurkat cell RNA spiked in. The subset was: FACS-sorted CD8+CD4-CCR7+CD45RA+ naive T cells. The chain couples TRBV19 to TRBJ2-1; D unresolved. CDR3 sequence: CASSVTSPDEQFF. For the CDR3, the DNA is TGTGCCAGTAGTGTGACCAGCCCCGATGAGCAGTTCTTC.